This entry lists 17 T cell receptor beta chains sequenced from one sample in a study of CD8+CD57+ T cells in acquired aplastic anemia (dated by TCRdb to 2016 to 2019). Sequenced using an Illumina HiSeq 2000. TCR beta VDJ combination and CDR3 sequence profiling used genomic DNA as the template. The public reads were reprocessed in TCRdb via fastp at Q25 and MiXCR, keeping in-frame beta chains. When rows share a CDR3 protein, they turn into one entry using the most common DNA and genes. The sample records about 270,000 distinct CDR3 sequences, 55% to 60% of which are singletons. The ten largest make up 6.5% to 10% of the sample. The sequenced sample consisted of sorted CD4+, CD8+, or CD8+CD57+ T cells (not recorded which) from PBMCs. Receptor source: a human donor with severe aplastic anemia or a healthy control (not recorded which).

V is TRBV20-1 and J is TRBJ1-1; D is perhaps TRBD1 (6 bases). CDR1 DFQATT and CDR2 SNEGSKA come from the germline V gene (reference sequence). V gave up 4 bases and J gave up 0 bases, with 9 bases separating them. This CDR3 region has 13 residues. CDR3 DNA sequence: TGCAGTGCTACCGGGACACTGAACACTGAAGCTTTCTTT. It specifies CSATGTLNTEAFF.

This chain links TRBV24-1 with TRBJ1-6, with 10 positions matching TRBD1. The CDR3 runs to 16 residues. J gave up 9 bases and V 4 bases, and 8 bases lay outside the gene matches. Germline V lookup: CDR1 KGHDR, CDR2 SFDVKD. The DNA for the CDR3 is TGTGCCACCAGTGACGCCAGACAGGGGGCACTTTCACCCCTCCACTTT. Protein: CATSDARQGALSPLHF.

This clonotype was observed many times. The chain links TRBV5-6 to TRBJ2-7; D remains unclear. Per the germline V gene, CDR1 is SGHDT and CDR2 is YYEEEE. The V end was cut by 1 base, the J end by 5 bases, with 13 bases between. CDR3 length: 14 residues. CDR3 in amino acids: CASSLMTYHNEQYF. In DNA form, the CDR3 reads TGTGCCAGCAGCTTGATGACGTATCACAACGAGCAGTACTTC.

In the case of this clonotype: An end of the junction does not agree with germline; a read error may underlie this. The chain joins TRBV10-3 to TRBJ2-5, with D maybe TRBD2 (6 bases). The CDR3 covers 14 residues. CDR1 ENHRY and CDR2 SYGVKD come from the germline V gene. The CDR3 sequence: CAISESQLAETQHF. In nucleotides, the CDR3 is TGTGCCATCAGTGAGTCACAACTAGCCGAGACCCAGCACTTC.

The chain is built from TRBV2 and TRBJ2-3; 8 positions agree with TRBD1. CDR3 length: 13 residues. Germline V CDR1 and CDR2: SNHLY, FYNNEI. V was pared by 6 bases and J by 4 bases, with 3 bases of the junction left unmatched. The CDR3 DNA is TGTGCCAGCAGGTGGACAGGGTCAGATACGCAGTATTTT. This translates into CASRWTGSDTQYF.

Worth noting for this clonotype: The CDR3 carries no conserved terminal phenylalanine or tryptophan, so it likely arises from a read error. V and J are TRBV12-3 or TRBV12-4 and TRBJ1-6; D ambiguous. The CDR3 contains 14 residues. CDR3 sequence: CAIAPNSYSSPLHC. The CDR3 bases are TGTGCCATCGCACCAAACTCCTATAGTTCACCCCTCCACTGT.

The chain uses TRBV20-1 and TRBJ1-5; D is unresolved. Germline loops: CDR1 DFQATT, CDR2 SNEGSKA (reference sequence). V dropped 1 base and J dropped 4 bases, with 14 bases sitting between them. The CDR3 covers 15 residues. The CDR3 bases are TGCAGTGCTAGAGTGGTAGCGGGGATTAATCAGCCCCAGCATTTT. Its protein is CSARVVAGINQPQHF.

This chain links TRBV20-1 with TRBJ2-5, with 10 bases identical to TRBD2. V dropped 0 bases and J dropped 2; count of bases not matched to a gene: 6. Germline-derived CDR1 and CDR2 are DFQATT and SNEGSKA (reference sequence). The CDR3 consists of 16 residues. The CDR3 coding sequence is TGCAGTGCTAGAGATTTTCGAGCGGGAGGGCAAGAGACCCAGTACTTC. Translated: CSARDFRAGGQETQYF.

The table lists this clonotype with many counts. V gene TRBV7-6 combines with J gene TRBJ2-2, with D perhaps matching TRBD1 (5 bases). V lost 5 bases and J 2 bases, leaving 15 bases between the germline ends. The CDR3 contains 16 residues. Looked up from germline, CDR1 is SGHVS and CDR2 is FNYEAQ. The CDR3 bases are TGTGCCAGCAGCCTATCCTCCAGGGAAAACACCGGGGAGCTGTTTTTT. As protein: CASSLSSRENTGELFF.

Note on this clonotype: At one end the junction does not follow the germline gene, possibly because of a read error. The rearrangement uses TRBV19 and TRBJ1-2; a possible D gene is TRBD1 (5 bases). Germline lookup yields CDR1 LNHDA and CDR2 SQIVND (reference sequence). The CDR3 totals 16 residues. The CDR3 region has the DNA TGTGCCAGTAGCGTAAATACCGGGACGGGGGTCTATGGCTACGCCTTC. Translating it yields CASSVNTGTGVYGYAF. Supplemented by reference TRBV19 and TRBJ1-2, the full variable domain reads DGGITQSPKYLFRKEGQNVTLSCEQNLNHDAMYWYRQDPGQGLRLIYYSQIVNDFQKGDIAEGYSVSREKKESFPLTVTSAQKNPTAFYLCASSVNTGTGVYGYAFGSGTRLTVV.

V usage is TRBV29-1 and J usage is TRBJ2-2; 10 nucleotides agree with TRBD2. The CDR3 is made up of 17 amino acids. After removal of 0 bases from V and 5 bases from J, the junction contained 9 bases not matched to a gene. Germline V lookup: CDR1 SQVTM, CDR2 ANQGSEA. The CDR3 DNA reads as TGCAGCGTTGAAGATTGGGCTAGCGGGAGCAAGACCGGGGAGCTGTTTTTT. Protein product: CSVEDWASGSKTGELFF.

The genes are TRBV7-8 and TRBJ2-7; weak D call: TRBD2 (6 bases). V was cut by 0 bases and J by 5 bases, with 11 bases left in between. Germline CDR1 reads SGHVS; CDR2 reads FQNEAQ. The length of the CDR3 is 14 residues. This chain's CDR3 is CASSLAGSPDEQYF. CDR3 sequence (DNA): TGTGCCAGCAGCTTAGCCGGGAGCCCGGACGAGCAGTACTTC.

The rearrangement uses TRBV7-9 and TRBJ1-2; tentatively, D is TRBD1 (5 bases). V was clipped by 10 bases and J by 3 bases, with 12 bases between them. The germline V gene encodes CDR1 SEHNR and CDR2 FQNEAQ (reference sequence). The CDR3 extends over 12 amino acids. The CDR3 DNA follows: TGTGCCACCTGGGAGGGGTACTATGGCTACACCTTC. It specifies CATWEGYYGYTF.

This clonotype was seen at least ten times. The chain recombines TRBV5-1 with TRBJ2-5; 7 nucleotides line up with TRBD2. Germline values: CDR1 SGHRS, CDR2 YFSETQ. Trimming at V came to 0 bases and at J to 0 bases, leaving 5 bases not matched to a gene. The CDR3 consists of 16 residues. The CDR3 DNA reads as TGCGCCAGCAGCTTGGGTGGAGCGGGGAACCAAGAGACCCAGTACTTC. This sequence encodes CASSLGGAGNQETQYF.

This rearrangement joins TRBV9 to TRBJ2-7, with TRBD1 matching 9 bases. Germline V gene sequence: CDR1 SGDLS, CDR2 YYNGEE. The CDR3 extends over 16 amino acids. V gave up 3 bases and J gave up 6 bases; unmatched junction bases: 13. The CDR3 coding sequence is TGTGCCAGCAGCGCAAACTCCGGGACAGGGTCGAGCGAGCAGTACTTC. Translated, it gives CASSANSGTGSSEQYF.

CDR3 in amino acids: CSVEGLAESYEQYF. The CDR3 DNA reads TGCAGCGTTGAAGGACTAGCGGAATCCTACGAGCAGTACTTC. The rearrangement joins TRBV29-1 to TRBJ2-7, with 9 bases that match TRBD2. The length of the CDR3 is 14 residues. Trimming took 1 base from V and 1 from J; bases not matched to a gene: 2. The germline CDR1 and CDR2 sequences are SQVTM and ANQGSEA.

This clonotype was found many times. The V and J genes are TRBV11-2 and TRBJ2-4; D gene unclear. The CDR3 length is 14 residues. Trimming left V 4 bases short and J 5 bases short, with 12 bases between. The germline V gene encodes CDR1 SGHAT and CDR2 FQNNGV. The CDR3: CASSSSRVENIQYF. The CDR3, as DNA: TGTGCCAGCAGCTCGTCTAGGGTCGAAAACATTCAGTACTTC.